The 18 T cell receptor beta chains in this list originate from one sample, sequenced in a study of CD8 T cells in ankylosing spondylitis. TCRdb redid the calling of the 5' RACE reads with MiXCR, one entry per CDR3 protein. The data contain some 130,000 distinct CDR3 sequences, approximately 14% of them singletons. Sequenced input: blood, either unsorted or a sorted T cell fraction (not recorded which). These receptors came from a female donor with ankylosing spondylitis or in good health (not recorded which).

The rearrangement uses TRBV29-1 and TRBJ2-7, with 8 bases identical to TRBD1. Germline V gives CDR1 SQVTM, CDR2 ANQGSEA. This CDR3 has 13 residues. V lost 7 bases, J lost 3 bases, and 8 bases stayed unmatched. The CDR3 DNA reads TGCAGCGGGCTGACAGGGGTCAACTACGAGCAGTACTTC. Protein product: CSGLTGVNYEQYF.

Of note for this clonotype: This may be a read error: a much more frequent sequence differs by one nucleotide. The CDR3 loop reads CASSPAQFGNKQFF. The CDR3 bases are TGCGCCAGCAGCCCCGCCCAGTTTGGGAATAAGCAGTTCTTC. The chain is built from TRBV5-1 and TRBJ2-1; D remains ambiguous. V was clipped by 4 bases and J by 11 bases, with 19 bases between them. This CDR3 spans 14 amino acids. CDR1 is SGHRS and CDR2 is YFSETQ in the germline V gene.

V is TRBV12-3 or TRBV12-4 and J is TRBJ1-4; 9 bases map to TRBD1. With 5 bases clipped from V and 3 bases from J, the junction kept 4 bases outside the gene matches. This CDR3 region has 15 residues. CDR3 amino acids: CASSTRTGANEKLFF. The CDR3, as DNA: TGTGCCAGCAGTACCCGGACAGGGGCTAATGAAAAACTGTTTTTT.

The chain couples TRBV4-2 to TRBJ2-3, with D perhaps assigned TRBD1 or TRBD2 (5 bases each). Germline V gene lookup returns CDR1 LGHNA and CDR2 YNFKEQ. CDR3 length equals 15 residues. Trimming pared 0 bases from V and 6 bases from J, leaving 13 bases between. The CDR3 is CASSQDLIGGDTQYF. The CDR3 DNA is TGTGCCAGCAGCCAAGATCTCATTGGGGGTGATACGCAGTATTTT.

This clonotype was seen more than once but under ten times. The chain couples TRBV29-1 to TRBJ1-1; the D is unclear. The CDR3 covers 13 residues. The V gene's germline CDR1 is SQVTM and CDR2 ANQGSEA. The V and J ends lost 1 base and 0 bases respectively, with 6 bases between them. CDR3 amino acids: CSVEALLNTEAFF. CDR3 nucleotide sequence: TGCAGCGTTGAAGCCCTATTGAACACTGAAGCTTTCTTT.

CDR3 DNA: TGTGCCAGCAGTTTAGGCAGGGTTAATTCACCCCTCCACTTT. Protein product: CASSLGRVNSPLHF. This chain links TRBV28 with TRBJ1-6; D perhaps matches TRBD1 (5 bases). The CDR3 is 14 residues long. V gave up 2 bases and J gave up 6 bases, with 8 bases separating them. Per the germline V gene, CDR1 is MDHEN and CDR2 is SYDVKM. The variable domain in full, with the rest retrieved from reference TRBV28 and TRBJ1-6, is DVKVTQSSRYLVKRTGEKVFLECVQDMDHENMFWYRQDPGLGLRLIYFSYDVKMKEKGDIPEGYSVSREKKERFSLILESASTNQTSMYLCASSLGRVNSPLHFGNGTRLTVT.

This clonotype was seen repeatedly, ten times or more. The chain carries TRBV20-1 and TRBJ2-5; no definite D call. Germline values: CDR1 DFQATT, CDR2 SNEGSKA (reference sequence). V was trimmed by 3 bases and J by 5 bases, leaving 19 bases between them. The CDR3 extends over 15 amino acids. CDR3 sequence: CSASIGKVGSETQYF. CDR3 DNA sequence: TGCAGTGCTAGTATAGGCAAAGTCGGCTCCGAGACCCAGTACTTC.

The sample holds many counts of this clonotype. The chain couples TRBV28 to TRBJ2-1, with D uncertain. The CDR3 loop spans 14 amino acids. V was trimmed by 6 bases and J by 2 bases, leaving 11 bases between them. The V gene's germline CDR1 is MDHEN and CDR2 SYDVKM. The DNA for the CDR3 is TGTGCCAGCAGCACCCTGATCCCCTACAATGAGCAGTTCTTC. This encodes CASSTLIPYNEQFF. The full variable domain, rest sourced from reference TRBV28 and TRBJ2-1, is DVKVTQSSRYLVKRTGEKVFLECVQDMDHENMFWYRQDPGLGLRLIYFSYDVKMKEKGDIPEGYSVSREKKERFSLILESASTNQTSMYLCASSTLIPYNEQFFGPGTRLTVL.

This clonotype was seen just once. One end of the junction varies from germline; a read error may be responsible. The chain couples TRBV24-1 to TRBJ2-3; 7 bases agree with TRBD1. Germline CDR1 reads KGHDR; CDR2 reads SFDVKD. There are 14 residues in the CDR3. The CDR3 DNA is TGTGTCACCAGTCAACAGGGGCCCCCAGATACGCAGTATTTT. It yields the protein CVTSQQGPPDTQYF.

This clonotype was seen at least ten times. J is TRBJ1-5 and V is TRBV20-1; 9 bases align to TRBD1. The CDR3 is 14 residues long. The V gene's germline CDR1 is DFQATT and CDR2 SNEGSKA (reference sequence). Trimming removed 4 bases from V and 7 bases from J; junction bases left unmatched: 8. The CDR3 DNA reads TGCAGTGCTATTCCGACAGGGGGAAGGCAGCCCCAGCATTTT. Its translation is CSAIPTGGRQPQHF.

Many counts were recorded for this clonotype. This sequence joins TRBV5-6 and TRBJ1-3, with D perhaps TRBD1 (6 bases). The CDR3 consists of 14 residues. Germline-derived CDR1 and CDR2 are SGHDT and YYEEEE. Trimming pared 4 bases from V and 0 bases from J, leaving 8 bases between. The CDR3 sequence is CASSVQGSGNTIYF. The CDR3 bases are TGTGCCAGCAGCGTACAGGGCTCTGGAAACACCATATATTTT. Using reference TRBV5-6 and TRBJ1-3 for the parts outside the CDR3, the full variable domain is DAGVTQSPTHLIKTRGQQVTLRCSPKSGHDTVSWYQQALGQGPQFIFQYYEEEERQRGNFPDRFSGHQFPNYSSELNVNALLLGDSALYLCASSVQGSGNTIYFGEGSWLTVV.

In its sample, this clonotype was seen a few times. This sequence joins TRBV6-2 or TRBV6-3 and TRBJ2-1, with D uncertain. The V end was cut by 6 bases, the J end by 6 bases, with 9 bases between. Germline assignment: CDR1 MNHEY and CDR2 SVGEGT. There are 12 residues in the CDR3. The CDR3 is CASSPEVNEQFF. The CDR3 DNA sequence: TGTGCCAGCAGCCCCGAGGTCAATGAGCAGTTCTTC.

This clonotype was seen many times. V gene TRBV7-2 combines with J gene TRBJ2-7, with D uncertain. CDR3 length: 13 residues. Per the germline V gene, CDR1 is SGHTA and CDR2 is FQGNSA. The V end was cut by 6 bases, the J end by 2 bases, with 11 bases between. CDR3 loop: CASSSDPAYEQYF. In nucleotides, the CDR3 is TGTGCCAGCAGTTCGGACCCCGCCTACGAGCAGTACTTC.

There are many counts of this clonotype. The chain recombines TRBV12-3 or TRBV12-4 with TRBJ2-7; D is perhaps TRBD2 (5 bases). Trimming pared 6 bases from V and 7 bases from J, leaving 10 bases between. The CDR3 has 11 residues. CDR3 loop: CASSRGREQYF. The CDR3 region has the DNA TGTGCCAGCAGCCGAGGGCGGGAGCAGTACTTC.

V usage is TRBV7-2 and J usage is TRBJ2-5; 9 bases align to TRBD1. Germline V gene data show CDR1 as SGHTA and CDR2 as FQGNSA. The CDR3 consists of 13 residues. Trimming took 8 bases from V and 5 from J; bases not matched to a gene: 6. For the CDR3, the DNA is TGTGCCAGCCTATACGGGACAGGGGAGACCCAGTACTTC. Its protein is CASLYGTGETQYF.

The chain uses TRBV7-3 and TRBJ2-1; D is unclear. The CDR3 has 17 residues. The germline CDR1 and CDR2 sequences are SGHTA and FQGTGA. V was pared by 3 bases and J by 9 bases, with 24 bases between. For the CDR3, the DNA is TGTGCCAGCAGCTTTAGCTCGTCGGGCACATCGGCGGCTGAGCAGTTCTTC. Translation gives CASSFSSSGTSAAEQFF.

This clonotype was seen a handful of times. V gene TRBV29-1 combines with J gene TRBJ2-1; no clear D. The CDR3 loop spans 13 amino acids. Deletions cut 7 bases from V and 8 bases from J, with 18 bases between. Germline CDR1 is SQVTM and CDR2 is ANQGSEA. The CDR3 nucleotides read TGCAGCGGTGGGAAGGTAGGGTTCGATGAGCAGTTCTTC. This encodes CSGGKVGFDEQFF.

The chain joins TRBV5-1 to TRBJ2-3; 7 bases fit TRBD1. V shed 1 base and J 1 base; nucleotides not matched to a gene: 6. This CDR3 region has 16 residues. CDR1 is SGHRS, CDR2 YFSETQ, per germline. In DNA form, the CDR3 reads TGCGCCAGCAGCTTGAACAGGGGTGTGGGCACAGATACGCAGTATTTT. The encoded protein is CASSLNRGVGTDTQYF.